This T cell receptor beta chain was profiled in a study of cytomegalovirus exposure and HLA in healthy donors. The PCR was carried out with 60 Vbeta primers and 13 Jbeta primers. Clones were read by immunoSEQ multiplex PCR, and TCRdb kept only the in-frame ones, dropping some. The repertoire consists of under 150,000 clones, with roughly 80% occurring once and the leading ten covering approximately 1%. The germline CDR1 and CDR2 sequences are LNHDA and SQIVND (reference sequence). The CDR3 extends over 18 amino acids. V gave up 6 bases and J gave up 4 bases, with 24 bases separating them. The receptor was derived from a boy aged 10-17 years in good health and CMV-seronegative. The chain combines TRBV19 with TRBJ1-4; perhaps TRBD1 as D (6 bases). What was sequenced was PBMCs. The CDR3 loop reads CASSPGWGGWDHNEKLFF. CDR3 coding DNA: TGTGCCAGTAGCCCGGGATGGGGGGGCTGGGATCATAATGAAAAACTGTTTTTT. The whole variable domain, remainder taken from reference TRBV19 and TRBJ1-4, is DGGITQSPKYLFRKEGQNVTLSCEQNLNHDAMYWYRQDPGQGLRLIYYSQIVNDFQKGDIAEGYSVSREKKESFPLTVTSAQKNPTAFYLCASSPGWGGWDHNEKLFFGSGTQLSVL.